Following are 14 T cell receptor beta chains from one sample sequenced in a study of post-analysis software for immune sequencing data. Libraries were made from TCR beta cDNA, and they carried unique molecular identifiers. Each CDR3 protein is one row after TCRdb ran MiXCR on the PCR reads. The repertoire holds about 150,000 distinct CDR3 sequences, around 28% seen once, with about 1.4% in the top ten. The study's findings and limits: There were roughly 5 TRBV segments more frequent in patients than controls, and TRBV5-6, TRBV5-1 and TRBV20-1 were among them.

These receptors have no identified antigens. The sequenced sample was blood. Receptor source: a girl between 5 and 17 years old with multiple sclerosis.

This clonotype was counted many times. CDR3 sequence (DNA): TGTGCCAGCAGTTTCGAGGGGTACAATGAGCAGTTCTTC. Its protein product is CASSFEGYNEQFF. The J gene is TRBJ2-1, the V gene TRBV27, with D tentatively TRBD1 or TRBD2 (5 bases each). CDR3 length: 13 residues. Germline V gene data show CDR1 as MNHEY and CDR2 as SMNVEV (reference sequence). V lost 3 bases and J 4 bases, leaving 7 bases between the germline ends.

On this clonotype: It may be a read error: a sequence one base away is much more abundant. The chain has TRBV7-3 and TRBJ2-1, with 7 bases fitting TRBD1. The tail of the sequence fits TRBJ2-7 better, so the J call may be wrong. Germline-derived CDR1 and CDR2 are SGHTA and FQGTGA. This CDR3 is built from 15 residues. The CDR3, as DNA: TGTGCCAGCAGCCTTGAGGGACAGACCTACAATGAGCAGTACTTC. Its protein product is CASSLEGQTYNEQYF.

V usage is TRBV6-6 and J usage is TRBJ2-5, with 9 bases fitting TRBD2. The tail of the sequence fits TRBJ2-7 better, so the J call may be wrong. The V gene's germline CDR1 is MNHNY and CDR2 SVGAGI (reference sequence). The CDR3 has 15 residues. The CDR3 reads CASSVPSGIVYEQYF. DNA for the CDR3: TGTGCCAGCAGTGTGCCTAGCGGGATTGTCTACGAGCAGTACTTC.

V usage is TRBV20-1 and J usage is TRBJ2-7, with 7 bases identical to TRBD2. Germline-derived CDR1 and CDR2 are DFQATT and SNEGSKA (reference sequence). The J segment lost 3 bases and the V segment lost 5 bases, leaving 7 bases of the junction unmatched. The CDR3 contains 13 residues. The CDR3 coding sequence is TGCAGTGCTTGGGACTATCTATTCTACGAGCAGTACTTC. This sequence encodes CSAWDYLFYEQYF.

This clonotype was detected ten times or more. The CDR3 DNA sequence: TGTGCCAGCAGTTTCGGCTCGGGCGAAAAACTGTTTTTT. Translated, it gives CASSFGSGEKLFF. The rearrangement joins TRBV12-3 or TRBV12-4 to TRBJ1-4; unclear D gene. The V gene lost 3 bases and the J gene lost 8 bases, with 10 bases spanning the gap. CDR3 length: 13 amino acids.

This rearrangement joins TRBV10-3 to TRBJ2-2; 8 bases match TRBD2. Trimming at V came to 5 bases and at J to 3 bases, leaving 2 bases not matched to a gene. The CDR3 has 14 amino acids. CDR1 is ENHRY and CDR2 is SYGVKD in the germline V gene. The CDR3, as DNA: TGTGCCATCAGTACTAGCGGAGACACCGGGGAGCTGTTTTTT. Translating it yields CAISTSGDTGELFF.

The chain links TRBV5-5 to TRBJ1-2; D is uncertain. Germline CDR1 reads SGHKS; CDR2 reads YYEKEE (reference sequence). V lost 3 bases to trimming and J lost 3 bases, with 9 bases between them. The CDR3 is made up of 13 amino acids. As DNA, the CDR3 is TGTGCCAGCAGCTCAACCCTTGACTATGGCTACACCTTC. Amino acids: CASSSTLDYGYTF.

This clonotype has just a few counts. V is TRBV12-3 or TRBV12-4 and J is TRBJ2-1, with 9 bases identical to TRBD2. Germline trimming cut 3 bases from V and 3 bases from J; bases unmatched to any gene: 6. The CDR3 contains 16 residues. CDR3 loop: CASSFWFSGSYNEQFF. The CDR3 coding sequence is TGTGCCAGCAGTTTTTGGTTTAGCGGGAGCTACAATGAGCAGTTCTTC.

This clonotype occurred a few times. The chain has TRBV27 and TRBJ1-5, with no clear D. Germline V CDR1 and CDR2: MNHEY, SMNVEV (reference sequence). The V end was cut by 8 bases, the J end by 4 bases, with 9 bases between. The CDR3 loop spans 12 amino acids. The CDR3 DNA follows: TGTGCCAGCTCGGGCCCAAATCAGCCCCAGCATTTT. Its translation: CASSGPNQPQHF.

As concerns this clonotype: A read error is possible here, since a much larger clone lies one base away. The genes are TRBV6-6 and TRBJ2-7; possibly TRBD1 for D (6 bases). The CDR3 spans 13 residues. V lost 7 bases, J lost 5 bases, and 15 bases lay in between. Germline CDR1 MNHNY, CDR2 SVGAGI (reference sequence). The CDR3, as DNA: TGTGCCAGCATCGTTCAGGGGACCCACGAGCAGTACTTC. Protein product: CASIVQGTHEQYF.

Notes on this clonotype: One base away lies a much larger clone, so this may be a sequencing read error. The chain combines TRBV4-2 with TRBJ1-2; the D gene is possibly TRBD1 (5 bases). Germline loops: CDR1 LGHNA, CDR2 YNFKEQ. The CDR3 is 15 amino acids. Here the CDR3 reads CVSSQDVGATYGYTF. The CDR3 bases are TGTGTCAGCAGCCAAGATGTAGGGGCAACATATGGCTACACCTTC.

This clonotype was picked up many times. This sequence joins TRBV12-3 or TRBV12-4 and TRBJ1-6, with D possibly TRBD1 on 6 matching bases. The CDR3 sequence is 14 residues long. The V gene lost 3 bases and the J gene lost 7 bases, with 10 bases spanning the gap. CDR3 protein: CASSFGGKNSPLHF. In DNA form, the CDR3 reads TGTGCCAGCAGTTTTGGGGGCAAGAATTCACCCCTCCACTTT.

A remark on this clonotype: A much larger clone differs by one base, so this may be a read error. The chain recombines TRBV29-1 with TRBJ1-2, with 7 bases aligning to TRBD1. Germline loops: CDR1 SQVTM, CDR2 ANQGSEA. This CDR3 has 15 amino acids. For the CDR3, the DNA is TGCAGCGTCCTCAACAGGGGACGGGGAATCTATGACTACACCTTC. Its protein product is CSVLNRGRGIYDYTF.

In this sample, this clonotype turned up many times. The chain employs TRBV4-2 and TRBJ2-3, with 10 bases aligning to TRBD2. V lost 2 bases, J lost 0 bases, and 2 bases stayed unmatched. This CDR3 is 16 amino acids long. From germline, CDR1 is LGHNA and CDR2 YNFKEQ. CDR3 coding DNA: TGTGCCAGCAGCCAAAAGACTAGCGGGAGCACAGATACGCAGTATTTT. It encodes CASSQKTSGSTDTQYF.